The 32 T cell receptor beta chains in this list originate from one sample, sequenced in a study of CD8+CD57+ T cells in acquired aplastic anemia (dated by TCRdb to 2017 to 2018). Sequencer: Illumina HiSeq 2000. Profiling of TCR beta VDJ combinations and CDR3 sequences used genomic DNA as the template. TCRdb passed the public sequencing reads through fastp at Q25 and MiXCR, retaining productive beta sequences. CDR3 protein sequences are deduplicated, and each keeps its most common genes and DNA. For this sample there are 200,000 or so distinct CDR3 sequences; about 64% appear just once. The top ten clones comprise 46% of the sample. What was sequenced was sorted CD4+, CD8+, or CD8+CD57+ T cells (not recorded which) from PBMCs. These receptor sequences come from a human donor with severe aplastic anemia or a healthy control (not recorded which).

This clonotype was counted many times. The chain combines TRBV9 with TRBJ2-3; the match to TRBD2 covers 10 bases. The germline gives CDR1 SGDLS, CDR2 YYNGEE. Trimming at V came to 0 bases and at J to 4 bases, leaving 11 bases not matched to a gene. The CDR3 is 18 amino acids. CDR3 amino acids: CASSVAPGSGGASDTQYF. In DNA, the CDR3 is TGTGCCAGCAGCGTAGCCCCGGGGAGCGGGGGGGCATCAGATACGCAGTATTTT.

This rearrangement joins TRBV20-1 to TRBJ2-3; possibly TRBD2 for D (7 bases). Per germline, CDR1 DFQATT and CDR2 SNEGSKA (reference sequence). Trimming cost V 6 bases and J 4 bases, with 14 bases left between them. CDR3 size: 13 residues. As DNA, the CDR3 is TGCAGTGCGTCGGGGGGCGGGTCAGATACGCAGTATTTT. Translated, it gives CSASGGGSDTQYF.

The V gene is TRBV7-8, the J gene TRBJ1-2; D is perhaps TRBD1 (5 bases). Germline assignment: CDR1 SGHVS and CDR2 FQNEAQ. This CDR3 spans 15 amino acids. V lost 4 bases and J lost 4, with 16 bases in between. CDR3 loop: CASSSGRLISYGYTF. As DNA, the CDR3 is TGTGCCAGCAGCTCAGGGCGTCTTATATCCTATGGCTACACCTTC.

The J gene is TRBJ2-1, the V gene TRBV20-1, with D unclear. The CDR3 is made up of 17 amino acids. V dropped 0 bases and J dropped 0 bases, with 15 bases sitting between them. Germline CDR1 reads DFQATT; CDR2 reads SNEGSKA (reference sequence). The CDR3 is CSAREQNSVRSYNEQFF. The DNA of the CDR3 is TGCAGTGCTAGAGAGCAGAACAGCGTACGCTCCTACAATGAGCAGTTCTTC.

V gene TRBV7-2 combines with J gene TRBJ2-7; D is perhaps TRBD1 (5 bases). CDR3 length: 12 amino acids. Trimming cost V 5 bases and J 6 bases, with 11 bases left between them. Germline CDR1 and CDR2: SGHTA and FQGNSA. CDR3 region: CASSPPGPEQYF. Here the CDR3 DNA reads TGTGCCAGCAGCCCCCCAGGGCCCGAGCAGTACTTC.

This clonotype has a single count. This chain connects TRBV9 to TRBJ2-3; 10 nucleotides line up with TRBD1. The V segment lost 4 bases and the J segment 3 bases; nucleotides outside the gene matches: 8. Germline CDR1 and CDR2: SGDLS and YYNGEE. This CDR3 is 16 amino acids long. The CDR3 is CASSLRTGGSTDTQYF. CDR3 coding DNA: TGTGCCAGCAGCTTACGGACAGGGGGGAGTACAGATACGCAGTATTTT.

This clonotype appeared a few times. The genes are TRBV20-1 and TRBJ1-2; D is undetermined. The CDR3 is 12 amino acids. V was cut by 3 bases and J by 6 bases, with 11 bases left in between. The germline CDR1 and CDR2 sequences are DFQATT and SNEGSKA (reference sequence). CDR3 protein: CSASEFTDGYTF. For the CDR3, the DNA is TGCAGTGCTAGTGAGTTTACGGATGGCTACACCTTC.

The V gene is TRBV19, the J gene TRBJ2-3; possible D gene TRBD2, 6 bases. The CDR3 consists of 14 residues. Trimming removed 4 bases from V and 5 bases from J, with 13 bases in between. Germline assignment: CDR1 LNHDA and CDR2 SQIVND (reference sequence). CDR3 amino acids: CASSTRDSRDTQYF. The CDR3 coding sequence is TGTGCCAGTAGTACCCGGGACTCTAGAGATACGCAGTATTTT.

The chain links TRBV29-1 to TRBJ1-2, with D unresolved. Germline V CDR1 and CDR2: SQVTM, ANQGSEA. The CDR3 extends over 13 amino acids. The germline V and J ends were trimmed by 5 bases and 2 bases, with 12 bases remaining between them. CDR3: CSVRGRENYGYTF. As DNA, the CDR3 is TGCAGCGTTCGAGGCCGGGAGAACTATGGCTACACCTTC.

The V gene is TRBV15, the J gene TRBJ2-5; possibly TRBD1 or TRBD2 for D (5 bases each). The V and J ends lost 3 bases and 9 bases respectively, with 14 bases between them. The CDR3 is 13 amino acids. CDR1 and CDR2 from the germline V gene are LNHNV and YYDKDF (reference sequence). CDR3 nucleotides: TGTGCCACCAGCAGTCTCAGATTGGGGGCCCAGTACTTC. As protein: CATSSLRLGAQYF.

The rearrangement links TRBV5-5 to TRBJ2-7; no definite D call. Germline values: CDR1 SGHKS, CDR2 YYEKEE (reference sequence). The germline V and J ends were trimmed by 6 bases and 5 bases, with 12 bases remaining between them. The CDR3 covers 12 residues. CDR3 sequence (DNA): TGTGCCAGCACCGACTTTAGGAACGAGCAGTACTTC. This translates into CASTDFRNEQYF.

The chain joins TRBV19 to TRBJ1-2; D is uncertain. V was clipped by 4 bases and J by 4 bases, with 16 bases between them. CDR3 length: 15 amino acids. CDR1 LNHDA and CDR2 SQIVND come from the germline V gene (reference sequence). In DNA form, the CDR3 reads TGTGCCAGTAGTACCACCATAAACGTAGTCTATGGCTACACCTTC. Translation gives CASSTTINVVYGYTF.

Notes on this clonotype: One junction end does not reproduce the germline sequence, and a read error may be involved. The CDR3 loop is CASSIAGGPGTQYF. CDR3 sequence (DNA): TGTGCCAGCAGTATAGCGGGGGGGCCGGGTACGCAGTATTTT. The chain is built from TRBV12-3 or TRBV12-4 and TRBJ2-3; 11 bases are shared with TRBD2. The CDR3 is made up of 14 amino acids.

This clonotype appeared a few times. The V and J genes are TRBV7-2 and TRBJ1-5; perhaps TRBD1 as D (6 bases). The CDR3 sequence is 15 residues long. Germline CDR1 reads SGHTA; CDR2 reads FQGNSA. Trimming pared 5 bases from V and 5 bases from J, leaving 16 bases between. The chain's CDR3 is CASSPQGFVDQPQHF. The CDR3 bases are TGTGCCAGCAGCCCACAGGGCTTCGTTGATCAGCCCCAGCATTTT.

V gene TRBV25-1 combines with J gene TRBJ2-7; the match to TRBD1 covers 11 bases. Germline CDR1 reads MGHDK; CDR2 reads SYGVNS. The V segment lost 4 bases and the J segment 4 bases; nucleotides outside the gene matches: 9. CDR3 length: 16 amino acids. The CDR3 is CASSARRDRGVYEQYF. CDR3 coding DNA: TGTGCCAGCAGTGCTCGCCGGGACAGGGGGGTGTACGAGCAGTACTTC.

The chain recombines TRBV6-9 with TRBJ2-2; either TRBD1 or TRBD2 may supply D (5 bases each). Trimming left V 4 bases short and J 9 bases short, with 18 bases between. Germline-derived CDR1 and CDR2 are MNHGY and SVAAGI. The length of the CDR3 is 15 residues. The CDR3 here is CASSFGGIRFRELFF. CDR3 nucleotides: TGTGCCAGCAGTTTTGGGGGTATTAGGTTTAGGGAGCTGTTTTTT.

This clonotype was seen a handful of times. The V call is TRBV12-3 or TRBV12-4, the J call TRBJ1-2; D might be TRBD1 (5 bases). V was cut by 1 base and J by 3 bases, with 9 bases left in between. This CDR3 has 14 amino acids. The CDR3 reads CASSLGDGYYGYTF. The CDR3 DNA reads TGTGCCAGCAGTTTAGGGGACGGATACTATGGCTACACCTTC.

This clonotype was detected a few times. The rearrangement joins TRBV20-1 to TRBJ2-7, with D maybe TRBD2 (5 bases). The CDR3 extends over 12 amino acids. Germline loops: CDR1 DFQATT, CDR2 SNEGSKA (reference sequence). V was pared by 3 bases and J by 5 bases, with 11 bases between. The DNA for the CDR3 is TGCAGTGCTAGCGGGGTACCCCACGAGCAGTACTTC. It encodes CSASGVPHEQYF.

This chain links TRBV5-5 with TRBJ1-6, with D hard to call. V shed 0 bases and J shed 3 bases, with 13 bases lying between them. CDR1 SGHKS and CDR2 YYEKEE come from the germline V gene (reference sequence). CDR3 length equals 17 residues. Here the CDR3 DNA reads TGTGCCAGCAGCTTGGGGGTAGCTGGGGACTATAATTCACCCCTCCACTTT. Amino acid sequence: CASSLGVAGDYNSPLHF.

The DNA for the CDR3 is TGCAGTGCTAGAGATACGGTGGGAAACACCATATATTTT. This codes for CSARDTVGNTIYF. This chain connects TRBV20-1 to TRBJ1-3; no clear D gene. CDR3 length equals 13 residues. The germline V gene encodes CDR1 DFQATT and CDR2 SNEGSKA (reference sequence). The germline V and J ends were trimmed by 0 bases and 4 bases, with 7 bases remaining between them.

This clonotype was recorded at least ten times. The chain joins TRBV12-3 or TRBV12-4 to TRBJ2-7; 9 positions agree with TRBD1. The ends lost 0 bases at V and 0 bases at J; junction bases unmatched: 15. This CDR3 has 20 amino acids. The CDR3 coding sequence is TGTGCCAGCAGTTTAGCGCTGGTGGGGGGACAGGGAGGGGACTCCTACGAGCAGTACTTC. It yields the protein CASSLALVGGQGGDSYEQYF.

V gene TRBV7-6 combines with J gene TRBJ2-3, with D possibly called TRBD1 or TRBD2 (5 bases each). The CDR3 has 16 residues. Trimming stripped 5 bases from V and 0 bases from J, with 15 bases between. Per the germline V gene, CDR1 is SGHVS and CDR2 is FNYEAQ. The CDR3 region is CASSADGTASTDTQYF. For the CDR3, the DNA is TGTGCCAGCAGCGCCGATGGGACGGCTAGCACAGATACGCAGTATTTT.

Comments on this clonotype: With a much larger clone just one base away, this may be a read error. The chain uses TRBV2 and TRBJ1-1; D is unclear. Germline V gives CDR1 SNHLY, CDR2 FYNNEI. The ends were cut back, 8 bases at V and 10 bases at J, with 14 bases in the middle. CDR3 length equals 11 residues. The CDR3 sequence is CASSFPGGAFF. The DNA of the CDR3 is TGTGCCAGCTCCTTCCCGGGTGGAGCTTTCTTT.

The V and J genes are TRBV25-1 and TRBJ2-7, with D hard to call. Per the germline V gene, CDR1 is MGHDK and CDR2 is SYGVNS. The CDR3 sequence is 14 residues long. V was clipped by 3 bases and J by 6 bases, with 15 bases between them. The CDR3 here is CASSDQEISVEQYF. DNA for the CDR3: TGTGCCAGCAGTGACCAGGAGATCTCGGTCGAGCAGTACTTC.

The chain employs TRBV12-3 or TRBV12-4 and TRBJ2-2; a weak D match, TRBD1 (7 bases). With 5 bases removed from V and 6 bases from J, the gap between germline ends came to 16 bases. CDR3 length: 15 amino acids. Written as DNA, the CDR3 is TGTGCCAGCAGTCCTCAGGGGGACTTGTCCGGGGAGCTGTTTTTT. It is translated as CASSPQGDLSGELFF.

The chain is built from TRBV20-1 and TRBJ2-1; tentatively, D is TRBD1 (6 bases). Trimming shortened V by 4 bases and J by 6 bases, and 13 bases separated the two germline ends. The CDR3 spans 13 residues. CDR1 and CDR2 from the germline V gene are DFQATT and SNEGSKA (reference sequence). This CDR3 reads CSATRQGTNEQFF. The CDR3 DNA reads TGCAGTGCTACCCGGCAGGGGACCAATGAGCAGTTCTTC.

This chain uses TRBV24-1 with TRBJ2-5, with TRBD2 matching 9 bases. The junction had 8 bases not matched to a gene; V was cut back by 6 bases and J by 4 bases. CDR1 is KGHDR and CDR2 is SFDVKD in the germline V gene. The CDR3 covers 15 residues. Here the CDR3 reads CATSPSGARGETQYF. The CDR3 region has the DNA TGTGCCACCAGTCCTAGCGGGGCCCGGGGAGAGACCCAGTACTTC.

The chain has TRBV2 and TRBJ1-5; TRBD1 is a possible D gene (6 bases). V was shortened by 6 bases and J by 12 bases, with 18 bases between the two germline ends. Germline loops: CDR1 SNHLY, CDR2 FYNNEI. This CDR3 comprises 13 residues. CDR3 sequence: CASRPFGQGRQHF. The CDR3 nucleotides are TGTGCCAGCAGGCCCTTCGGGCAGGGGCGCCAGCATTTT.

This clonotype has just one count. The chain combines TRBV10-3 with TRBJ2-7; no reliable D call. Germline V gene lookup returns CDR1 ENHRY and CDR2 SYGVKD. Trimming cost V 4 bases and J 3 bases, with 4 bases left between them. The CDR3 contains 11 residues. CDR3 nucleotide sequence: TGTGCCATCAGTGGGAGCTACGAGCAGTACTTC. It translates to CAISGSYEQYF.

The chain has TRBV5-6 and TRBJ1-2; D might be TRBD1 (5 bases). The V end lost 1 base, the J end lost 6 bases, and 7 bases lay between the germline ends. The CDR3 length is 12 residues. Germline CDR1 and CDR2: SGHDT and YYEEEE. The CDR3 DNA sequence: TGTGCCAGCAGCTTGTTGGGGCATGGCTACACCTTC. Protein: CASSLLGHGYTF.

V is TRBV10-3 and J is TRBJ2-1, with a possible D match to TRBD1 (5 bases). The CDR3 loop spans 13 amino acids. V shed 3 bases and J shed 8 bases, with 11 bases lying between them. Germline V gene data show CDR1 as ENHRY and CDR2 as SYGVKD. The CDR3 reads CAISDRGWDEQFF. CDR3 DNA: TGTGCCATCAGTGATAGGGGTTGGGATGAGCAGTTCTTC.

As to this clonotype: Relative to the germline gene, one junction end is altered; a read error may explain this. V usage is TRBV7-7 and J usage is TRBJ2-5; no firm D call. CDR3 size: 13 residues. Germline V gene sequence: CDR1 SSHAT, CDR2 FNYEAQ (reference sequence). The CDR3: CASSPELQGTQYF. CDR3 in DNA: TGTGCCAGCAGCCCCGAACTCCAAGGGACCCAGTACTTC.